This passage covers 28 T cell receptor beta chains from one sample sequenced in a study of T cell changes during pregnancy in multiple sclerosis. Sequenced by immunoSEQ multiplex PCR; TCRdb stores in-frame clones only, minus some. The sample includes approximately 37,000 clones, 80% to 90% of them seen just once. The sample consisted of CD4+ T cells from peripheral blood mononuclear cells, taken in the first trimester of pregnancy. These receptors all stem from a female donor with multiple sclerosis, enrolled in a pregnancy study.

The rearrangement uses TRBV9 and TRBJ2-7, with 14 nucleotides matching TRBD2. This CDR3 spans 16 amino acids. The ends lost 0 bases at V and 5 bases at J; junction bases unmatched: 4. Germline V gene lookup returns CDR1 SGDLS and CDR2 YYNGEE. The DNA of the CDR3 is TGTGCCAGCAGCGTAGGCCCGGGACTAGCGGGAGACGAGCAGTACTTC. Translated, it gives CASSVGPGLAGDEQYF.

The V call is TRBV12-5, the J call TRBJ2-3, with D unclear. Germline loops: CDR1 LGHNT, CDR2 FRNRAP. V lost 6 bases and J lost 2, with 3 bases in between. The CDR3 runs 11 residues. CDR3 region: CASGLTDTQYF. As DNA, the CDR3 is TGTGCTAGTGGCCTCACAGATACGCAGTATTTT. The variable domain in full, with the rest retrieved from reference TRBV12-5 and TRBJ2-3, is DARVTQTPRHKVTEMGQEVTMRCQPILGHNTVFWYRQTMMQGLELLAYFRNRAPLDDSGMPKDRFSAEMPDATLATLKIQPSEPRDSAVYFCASGLTDTQYFGPGTRLTVL.

There are a few counts of this clone. This rearrangement joins TRBV19 to TRBJ2-2; perhaps TRBD2 as D (6 bases). CDR3 size: 18 residues. Germline V gives CDR1 LNHDA, CDR2 SQIVND (reference sequence). Trimming pared 2 bases from V and 2 bases from J, leaving 18 bases between. The CDR3 sequence: CASSILGGISRNTGELFF. Here the CDR3 DNA reads TGTGCCAGTAGTATATTGGGCGGGATCTCAAGAAACACCGGGGAGCTGTTTTTT.

This clone was detected only once. The chain links TRBV7-2 to TRBJ2-3; D is unclear. The CDR3 totals 13 residues. The V gene lost 4 bases and the J gene lost 6 bases, with 11 bases spanning the gap. CDR1 is SGHTA and CDR2 is FQGNSA in the germline V gene. CDR3 in amino acids: CASSYKLRDTQYF. CDR3 sequence (DNA): TGTGCCAGCAGCTATAAATTGAGGGATACGCAGTATTTT.

There are a few counts of this clone. The V call is TRBV10-3, the J call TRBJ2-7; TRBD2 matches at 8 bases. The ends lost 3 bases at V and 3 bases at J; junction bases unmatched: 10. This CDR3 is 16 amino acids long. Germline V CDR1 and CDR2: ENHRY, SYGVKD. The chain's CDR3 is CAISDTRAGGGYEQYF. The CDR3, as DNA: TGTGCCATCAGTGATACTCGGGCGGGAGGAGGCTACGAGCAGTACTTC.

The genes are TRBV18 and TRBJ2-1; TRBD2 aligns across 8 bases. Per germline, CDR1 KGHSH and CDR2 LQKENI. J lost 3 bases, V lost 3 bases, and 4 bases had no gene match. This CDR3 has 15 residues. CDR3 nucleotides: TGTGCCAGCTCACCGGGACTAGGGGACTACAATGAGCAGTTCTTC. This gives the protein CASSPGLGDYNEQFF.

The rearrangement links TRBV7-9 to TRBJ2-7; a weak D match, TRBD2 (6 bases). V gave up 5 bases and J gave up 3 bases, with 8 bases separating them. This CDR3 comprises 12 residues. The germline gives CDR1 SEHNR, CDR2 FQNEAQ (reference sequence). Written as DNA, the CDR3 is TGTGCCAGCAGCCCGGAGGGCTACGAGCAGTACTTC. Its protein is CASSPEGYEQYF.

Here the CDR3 reads CASSLSGQGLGYTF. In DNA, the CDR3 is TGTGCCAGCAGTTTATCCGGACAGGGTCTTGGCTACACCTTC. The rearrangement joins TRBV28 to TRBJ1-2, with TRBD1 matching over 8 bases. Looked up from germline, CDR1 is MDHEN and CDR2 is SYDVKM. The ends lost 1 base at V and 7 bases at J; junction bases unmatched: 5. The CDR3 has 14 residues.

The V gene is TRBV18, the J gene TRBJ2-4, with TRBD2 as a possible D gene (5 bases). Germline V gene data show CDR1 as KGHSH and CDR2 as LQKENI. The V gene lost 3 bases and the J gene lost 0 bases, with 15 bases spanning the gap. The CDR3 covers 17 residues. CDR3 sequence reads: CASSPLISALAKNIQYF. CDR3 coding DNA: TGTGCCAGCTCACCCCTGATTAGCGCGTTAGCCAAAAACATTCAGTACTTC.

The chain carries TRBV5-1 and TRBJ1-2; no reliable D call. CDR1 SGHRS and CDR2 YFSETQ come from the germline V gene. V lost 4 bases and J lost 6, with 13 bases in between. The CDR3 spans 13 residues. The CDR3: CASSPSTRDGYTF. The CDR3 DNA reads as TGCGCCAGCAGCCCGTCTACCCGGGATGGCTACACCTTC.

V usage is TRBV29-1 and J usage is TRBJ2-7; TRBD1 matches at 9 bases. The J segment lost 0 bases and the V segment lost 5 bases, leaving 2 bases of the junction unmatched. The CDR3 totals 13 residues. Per the germline V gene, CDR1 is SQVTM and CDR2 is ANQGSEA. The CDR3 region is CSVPGQGSYEQYF. The CDR3 DNA sequence: TGCAGCGTTCCGGGACAGGGCTCCTACGAGCAGTACTTC.

This clone appeared a single time. V gene TRBV10-3 combines with J gene TRBJ2-5; D gene ambiguous. Between the trimmed V and J ends, which lost 0 bases and 3 bases, there was a span of 5 bases. This CDR3 contains 13 residues. Germline CDR1 reads ENHRY; CDR2 reads SYGVKD. CDR3 sequence reads: CAISESTEETQYF. The DNA of the CDR3 is TGTGCCATCAGTGAGTCCACAGAAGAGACCCAGTACTTC.

The chain uses TRBV10-3 and TRBJ1-3, with TRBD1 as a possible D gene (6 bases). This CDR3 contains 15 residues. The germline CDR1 and CDR2 sequences are ENHRY and SYGVKD. Trimming removed 6 bases from V and 0 bases from J, with 12 bases in between. The CDR3 protein is CAIRDSSVSGNTIYF. The DNA for the CDR3 is TGTGCCATCAGGGACAGCTCCGTCTCTGGAAACACCATATATTTT.

The V gene is TRBV5-1, the J gene TRBJ1-5; the D gene is possibly TRBD1 (6 bases). The CDR3 consists of 15 residues. V lost 0 bases and J 3 bases, leaving 10 bases between the germline ends. CDR1 and CDR2 from the germline V gene are SGHRS and YFSETQ. CDR3 bases: TGCGCCAGCAGCTTGGGTGCAGGGGTCAATCAGCCCCAGCATTTT. Residues: CASSLGAGVNQPQHF.

This clone was recorded once. This chain joins TRBV28 and TRBJ1-3; tentative D call: TRBD1 (6 bases). The V gene's germline CDR1 is MDHEN and CDR2 SYDVKM. The CDR3 is made up of 15 amino acids. V shed 10 bases and J shed 0 bases, with 16 bases lying between them. CDR3 nucleotides: TGTGCCACCAACCCAGGGGCTCACTCTGGAAACACCATATATTTT. This translates into CATNPGAHSGNTIYF.

This chain uses TRBV10-3 with TRBJ2-5; 7 nucleotides agree with TRBD2. The CDR3 totals 11 residues. The J segment lost 3 bases and the V segment lost 11 bases, leaving 3 bases of the junction unmatched. The germline gives CDR1 ENHRY, CDR2 SYGVKD. The CDR3 bases are TGTGCCGTGGGGGGGGAAGAGACCCAGTACTTC. Protein: CAVGGEETQYF.

The chain carries TRBV5-1 and TRBJ2-7; weak D call: TRBD1 (5 bases). The CDR3 is made up of 14 amino acids. The V and J ends lost 4 bases and 3 bases respectively, with 14 bases between them. The germline V gene has CDR1 SGHRS and CDR2 YFSETQ. CDR3 in amino acids: CASSPTQGNYEQYF. The CDR3, as DNA: TGCGCCAGCAGCCCTACCCAGGGAAACTACGAGCAGTACTTC.

The V call is TRBV23-1, the J call TRBJ2-1; 10 positions agree with TRBD1. TRBV23-1 is assigned to the ORF class and has an uncertain function. V was clipped by 3 bases and J by 6 bases; unmatched bases: 8. CDR3 length equals 16 residues. The CDR3 spells CASSQTRDRGANEQFF. In DNA, the CDR3 is TGCGCCAGCAGTCAGACAAGGGACAGGGGAGCCAATGAGCAGTTCTTC.

V usage is TRBV2 and J usage is TRBJ1-1; D may be TRBD1 (6 bases). The CDR3 loop spans 13 amino acids. The germline CDR1 and CDR2 sequences are SNHLY and FYNNEI. With 7 bases removed from V and 5 bases from J, the gap between germline ends came to 14 bases. The CDR3, as DNA: TGTGCCAGCATCAGGACAGAGGGGACTGAAGCTTTCTTT. The encoded protein is CASIRTEGTEAFF.

The chain combines TRBV6-1 with TRBJ1-5; maybe TRBD1 (5 bases). V lost 8 bases, J lost 5 bases, and 13 bases lay in between. The germline V gene has CDR1 MNHNS and CDR2 SASEGT. The CDR3 covers 13 residues. The CDR3 DNA sequence: TGTGCCAGCCATAGACAGTTTGATCAGCCCCAGCATTTT. Translated, it gives CASHRQFDQPQHF.

This chain uses TRBV19 with TRBJ2-3; 12 bases align to TRBD2. This CDR3 region has 16 residues. V lost 5 bases, J lost 5 bases, and 8 bases stayed unmatched. The germline gives CDR1 LNHDA, CDR2 SQIVND (reference sequence). The CDR3 coding sequence is TGTGCCAGTAGTTCGCGGACTAGCGGGAAGCAAGATACGCAGTATTTT. Translated, it gives CASSSRTSGKQDTQYF.

V and J are TRBV5-3 and TRBJ2-7; maybe TRBD2 (6 bases). TRBV5-3 is classed as an ORF, of uncertain function. Trimming removed 0 bases at V and 2 bases at J, with 18 bases between. The CDR3 totals 17 residues. CDR3 DNA: TGTGCCAGAAGCTTGGCGTCCAGGGACTGGCCTACCTACGAGCAGTACTTC. The encoded protein is CARSLASRDWPTYEQYF.

The chain couples TRBV6-5 to TRBJ1-1, with 7 positions matching TRBD1. The CDR3 covers 13 residues. The germline V gene has CDR1 MNHEY and CDR2 SVGAGI. The trim removed 6 bases at V and 3 bases at J, leaving 4 bases unmatched. In DNA form, the CDR3 reads TGTGCCAGCAGCAGGGGGACAGACACTGAAGCTTTCTTT. It is translated as CASSRGTDTEAFF.

This rearrangement joins TRBV30 to TRBJ1-5; TRBD1 matches at 10 bases. CDR1 is GTSNPN, CDR2 SVGIG, per germline (reference sequence). This CDR3 is 16 amino acids long. V shed 2 bases, J shed 3 bases, and the junction held 7 bases outside the gene matches. CDR3 loop: CAWSIAGTGVNQPQHF. The CDR3 coding sequence is TGTGCCTGGAGTATCGCCGGGACAGGGGTCAATCAGCCCCAGCATTTT.

The chain recombines TRBV30 with TRBJ1-5; TRBD1 matches at 7 bases. With V trimmed by 3 bases and J by 0 bases, 5 bases remained unmatched. Germline CDR1 reads GTSNPN; CDR2 reads SVGIG (reference sequence). The CDR3 spans 15 residues. The CDR3 DNA reads as TGTGCCTGGAGCCAGGACAGGTATAGCAATCAGCCCCAGCATTTT. It is translated as CAWSQDRYSNQPQHF.

The J gene is TRBJ2-3, the V gene TRBV4-1; 9 nucleotides agree with TRBD2. V lost 1 base and J lost 2; bases outside the gene matches: 4. CDR1 is MGHRA, CDR2 YSYEKL, per germline. The CDR3 contains 16 residues. The DNA for the CDR3 is TGCGCCAGCAGCCAAGCTAGCGGGATCCTCACAGATACGCAGTATTTT. Amino acids: CASSQASGILTDTQYF.

CDR3 protein: CASSLEGTAAYEQYF. The CDR3 DNA is TGTGCCAGCAGCTTAGAAGGGACTGCGGCCTACGAGCAGTACTTC. The chain joins TRBV7-2 to TRBJ2-7; possible D gene TRBD2, 6 bases. The CDR3 is made up of 15 amino acids. CDR1 and CDR2 from the germline V gene are SGHTA and FQGNSA. Trimming stripped 1 base from V and 2 bases from J, with 12 bases between.

This chain connects TRBV6-1 to TRBJ1-2, with D perhaps TRBD1 (5 bases). CDR1 is MNHNS, CDR2 SASEGT, per germline. The germline V and J ends were trimmed by 4 bases and 2 bases, with 11 bases remaining between them. The CDR3 has 14 amino acids. The CDR3 is CASSARGKNYGYTF. DNA for the CDR3: TGTGCCAGCAGTGCACGGGGGAAGAACTATGGCTACACCTTC.